This T cell receptor beta chain originates from a study of T cell responses to AZD1222 COVID-19 vaccine. The repertoire was sequenced with immunoSEQ multiplex PCR; TCRdb's copy has only in-frame clones and lacks some. The sample yields tens of thousands of clones, approximately 90% seen once. As for this clone: The antigen remains unidentified.

Study-level points and caveats: Every sample of the repertoires postdated the peak T cell response.

The source is an adult who received the AZD1222 COVID-19 vaccine. Sample: peripheral blood, taken 28 days after the second AZD1222 dose.

CDR3 loop: CASSITGGLAGPEQFF. In nucleotides, the CDR3 is TGTGCCAGTTCTATCACAGGGGGACTAGCCGGCCCAGAGCAGTTCTTC. The chain recombines TRBV19 with TRBJ2-1; perhaps TRBD2 as D (9 bases). This CDR3 region has 16 residues. Germline V gives CDR1 LNHDA, CDR2 SQIVND (reference sequence). With 8 bases removed from V and 10 bases from J, the gap between germline ends came to 27 bases.